This passage covers 12 T cell receptor beta chains from one sample sequenced in a study of OX40 agonist ivuxolimab in advanced cancers. Some clones are missing from TCRdb's copy, which holds only in-frame ones; the method was immunoSEQ multiplex PCR. The repertoire consists of about 84,000 clones, with roughly 84% occurring once and the leading ten covering 2.5% to 3%. The sequences come from CD4+ or CD8+ T cells sorted from blood, collected in a trial of the OX40 agonist ivuxolimab. These receptor sequences come from an adult with an advanced solid tumor such as melanoma, head and neck, liver or kidney cancer.

This clone was detected only a few times. The chain joins TRBV27 to TRBJ1-5; unclear D gene. V was cut by 5 bases and J by 0 bases, with 5 bases left in between. Germline CDR1 reads MNHEY; CDR2 reads SMNVEV (reference sequence). The CDR3 covers 13 residues. The CDR3 loop reads CASSQDSNQPQHF. The CDR3 nucleotides read TGTGCCAGCAGTCAGGATAGCAATCAGCCCCAGCATTTT.

The genes are TRBV10-3 and TRBJ1-2; 7 nucleotides match TRBD1. Germline V lookup: CDR1 ENHRY, CDR2 SYGVKD. CDR3 length: 16 residues. J was trimmed by 7 bases and V by 0 bases; bases with no gene match: 11. The CDR3 DNA follows: TGTGCCATCAGTGAGTCCAGGGGGATTCGGAAGGGTGGCTACACCTTC. It encodes CAISESRGIRKGGYTF.

This clone was seen a few times. The chain combines TRBV30 with TRBJ1-1, with D unresolved. With 1 base removed from V and 1 base from J, the gap between germline ends came to 7 bases. Germline CDR1 and CDR2: GTSNPN and SVGIG (reference sequence). The CDR3 has 13 residues. The CDR3, as DNA: TGTGCCTGGAGTGCCACAGAGAACACTGAAGCTTTCTTT. Protein: CAWSATENTEAFF. Supplemented by reference TRBV30 and TRBJ1-1, the full variable domain reads SQTIHQWPATLVQPVGSPLSLECTVEGTSNPNLYWYRQAAGRGLQLLFYSVGIGQISSEVPQNLSASRPQDRQFILSSKKLLLSDSGFYLCAWSATENTEAFFGQGTRLTVV.

CDR3 protein: CASAVGGTQGGTQYF. DNA of the CDR3: TGTGCCAGTGCGGTGGGTGGGACACAAGGGGGGACCCAGTACTTC. The rearrangement uses TRBV7-9 and TRBJ2-5; the D gene is possibly TRBD1 (6 bases). V lost 9 bases and J 7 bases, leaving 24 bases between the germline ends. The CDR3 has 15 amino acids. Per the germline V gene, CDR1 is SEHNR and CDR2 is FQNEAQ (reference sequence).

J is TRBJ2-3 and V is TRBV5-1, with TRBD2 identical over 12 bases. This CDR3 region has 16 residues. The junction had 6 bases not matched to a gene; V was cut back by 3 bases and J by 4 bases. The germline CDR1 and CDR2 sequences are SGHRS and YFSETQ. Written as DNA, the CDR3 is TGCGCCAGCAGCTCAACCGGGACTAGCGGGTCAGATACGCAGTATTTT. Amino acids: CASSSTGTSGSDTQYF.

The genes are TRBV5-1 and TRBJ2-3; no clear D. Germline CDR1 SGHRS, CDR2 YFSETQ. The CDR3 sequence is 12 residues long. Trimming removed 4 bases at V and 6 bases at J, with 9 bases between. CDR3 nucleotide sequence: TGCGCCAGCAGCCCCCCGAGCGATACGCAGTATTTT. Its protein is CASSPPSDTQYF.

This clone was seen only a few times. J is TRBJ1-1 and V is TRBV9; D is unresolved. CDR1 and CDR2 (germline): SGDLS, YYNGEE. CDR3 length equals 15 residues. V lost 0 bases, J lost 2 bases, and 11 bases lay in between. CDR3 protein: CASSVGVNLNTEAFF. CDR3 nucleotides: TGTGCCAGCAGCGTAGGTGTCAACCTCAACACTGAAGCTTTCTTT. Using reference TRBV9 and TRBJ1-1 for the parts outside the CDR3, the full variable domain is DSGVTQTPKHLITATGQRVTLRCSPRSGDLSVYWYQQSLDQGLQFLIQYYNGEERAKGNILERFSAQQFPDLHSELNLSSLELGDSALYFCASSVGVNLNTEAFFGQGTRLTVV.

The chain combines TRBV6-5 with TRBJ2-7; TRBD2 might be the D (6 bases). V was clipped by 2 bases and J by 0 bases, with 11 bases between them. The CDR3 contains 15 residues. Germline values: CDR1 MNHEY, CDR2 SVGAGI. CDR3 protein: CASSYGGTLSYEQYF. DNA for the CDR3: TGTGCCAGCAGTTACGGAGGGACGCTCTCCTACGAGCAGTACTTC.

J is TRBJ1-2 and V is TRBV28; the D gene is possibly TRBD1 (5 bases). Trimming took off 2 bases at V and 7 bases at J, with 14 bases between the two ends. The CDR3 runs 14 residues. The germline CDR1 and CDR2 sequences are MDHEN and SYDVKM. The CDR3 bases are TGTGCCAGCAGTTTAAAAGGCAGGGTGGGTGGCTACACCTTC. Amino acid sequence: CASSLKGRVGGYTF.

The chain is built from TRBV14 and TRBJ2-5, with D perhaps being TRBD1 or TRBD2 (6 bases each). The CDR3 covers 14 residues. Trimming took 5 bases from V and 5 from J, leaving 15 bases between them. Germline V gene data show CDR1 as SGHDN and CDR2 as FVKESK. CDR3 coding DNA: TGTGCCAGCAGCGAAAGTGGGGGGCGGGAGACCCAGTACTTC. It yields the protein CASSESGGRETQYF.

V gene TRBV4-2 combines with J gene TRBJ2-2; 9 nucleotides line up with TRBD2. Germline trimming cut 1 base from V and 2 bases from J; bases unmatched to any gene: 2. The germline gives CDR1 LGHNA, CDR2 YNFKEQ. The CDR3 is 16 amino acids. The CDR3 DNA follows: TGTGCCAGCAGCCAAGGACTAGCGGTTAACACCGGGGAGCTGTTTTTT. Translation: CASSQGLAVNTGELFF.

This clone showed up just once. The J gene is TRBJ1-5, the V gene TRBV6-5; a weak D match, TRBD1 (6 bases). V was pared by 8 bases and J by 0 bases, with 14 bases between. From germline, CDR1 is MNHEY and CDR2 SVGAGI. The CDR3 is made up of 15 amino acids. CDR3 sequence (DNA): TGTGCCAGCCGATTAGACAGGTATAGCAATCAGCCCCAGCATTTT. This encodes CASRLDRYSNQPQHF.